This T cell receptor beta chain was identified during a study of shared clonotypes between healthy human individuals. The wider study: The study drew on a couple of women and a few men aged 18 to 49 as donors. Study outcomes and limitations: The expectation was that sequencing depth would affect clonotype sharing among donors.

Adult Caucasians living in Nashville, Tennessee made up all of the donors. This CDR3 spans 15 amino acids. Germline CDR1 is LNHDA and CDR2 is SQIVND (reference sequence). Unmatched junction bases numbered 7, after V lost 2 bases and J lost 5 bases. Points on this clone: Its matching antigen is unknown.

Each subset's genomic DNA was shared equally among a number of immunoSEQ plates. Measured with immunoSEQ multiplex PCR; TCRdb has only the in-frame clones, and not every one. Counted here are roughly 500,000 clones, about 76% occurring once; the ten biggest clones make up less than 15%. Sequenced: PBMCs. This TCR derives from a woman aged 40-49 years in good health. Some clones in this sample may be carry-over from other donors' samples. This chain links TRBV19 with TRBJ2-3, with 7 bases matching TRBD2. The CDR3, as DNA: TGTGCCAGTAGTATAAAGGCGGGAGAGGTAGATACGCAGTATTTT. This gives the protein CASSIKAGEVDTQYF.